A single T cell receptor (beta chain) is shown here with its context. Its antigen is as yet unknown. Profiled with immunoSEQ multiplex PCR; TCRdb holds only in-frame clones, not every one. This table holds 40,000 to 45,000 clones, 75% to 90% found once. This sample is drawn from a study of OX40 agonist ivuxolimab in advanced cancers. Study context: The study reported partial responses in three patients: one hepatocellular carcinoma, two cutaneous melanoma. Broader study findings: Expanded clones were, on average, more numerous among CD8+ T cells than CD4+.

V was clipped by 5 bases and J by 1 base, with 17 bases between them. CDR1 is KGHSH and CDR2 is LQKENI in the germline V gene. There are 16 residues in the CDR3. Source: CD4+ or CD8+ T cells sorted from blood, taken in a trial of the OX40 agonist ivuxolimab. The rearrangement joins TRBV18 to TRBJ1-1; the D gene is possibly TRBD1 (5 bases). This sequence was found in an adult with an advanced solid tumor such as melanoma, head and neck, liver or kidney cancer. CDR3 bases: TGTGCCAGCTCATTACTCTTGGGGCCAGAGAACACTGAAGCTTTCTTT. Its translation: CASSLLLGPENTEAFF.